This section outlines one T cell receptor beta chain sequence together with its context. Its specificity is unknown. V dropped 0 bases and J dropped 5 bases, with 8 bases sitting between them. This CDR3 spans 13 amino acids. Germline lookup yields CDR1 SGHRS and CDR2 YFSETQ. TCRdb recomputed calls from the 5' RACE reads with MiXCR, one row per CDR3 protein. The table includes roughly 520,000 distinct CDR3 sequences, roughly 22% detected once. The sample originates from a study of T cells after yellow fever vaccination. Study information: Where fractions had low cell numbers, libraries were prepared from them with the SMART-Seq v4 Ultra Low Input RNA kit.

Broader study findings: Once the booster was given, most primary-vaccination clones reappeared, at more than 95% for CD4 and approximately 88% for CD8. Some clonotypes were seen in both the CD4 and the CD8 compartments. These made up a small share and likely arose from convergent recombination.

The origin of this receptor is a man younger than 35 who received the YFV17D yellow fever vaccine. Sequencing was performed on PBMCs, taken about 21 days after the first yellow fever vaccination. This rearrangement joins TRBV5-1 to TRBJ1-1; D remains unclear. The CDR3 loop reads CASSLVSPTEAFF. Written as DNA, the CDR3 is TGCGCCAGCAGCTTGGTTTCCCCTACTGAAGCTTTCTTT.